This TCR beta chain was sequenced in a study of cytomegalovirus exposure and HLA in healthy donors. Study-wide points: The study recorded 164 TCR beta chains that were cytomegalovirus-associated.

Germline values: CDR1 SEHNR, CDR2 FQNEAQ (reference sequence). This CDR3 comprises 12 residues. The PCR ran on 60 Vbeta and 13 Jbeta primers. Clones were read by immunoSEQ multiplex PCR, and TCRdb kept only the in-frame ones, dropping some. The table includes around 150,000 clones, approximately 78% detected once. In the case of this clone: Its specificity is unknown. Relative to the germline gene, one junction end is altered; a read error may explain this.

This TCR was sampled from a girl aged 2 to 9 in good health and CMV-seropositive. The V gene is TRBV7-9, the J gene TRBJ1-2; D remains unclear. Sequences were obtained from PBMCs. Here the CDR3 reads CSSSLGIEGYTF. The CDR3 region has the DNA TGTTCCAGCAGCTTAGGTATTGAGGGCTACACCTTC.